The clone carrying this T cell receptor beta chain was recorded only once. What it binds is unknown. These data are taken from a study of brain T cells in children with intractable seizures. Study-wide results and caveats: Viral specificity was inferred only from CDR3 similarity; HCMV serostatus was unknown.

Assay used: immunoSEQ multiplex PCR; TCRdb lists only in-frame clones, some missing. The table lists approximately 40,000 clones, approximately 92% of them singletons. V lost 5 bases and J lost 9, with 14 bases in between. The length of the CDR3 is 13 residues. Germline CDR1 reads ENHRY; CDR2 reads SYGVKD. Sequenced material: peripheral blood, taken at surgery. The chain recombines TRBV10-3 with TRBJ2-1; the D call may be TRBD1 or TRBD2 (6 bases each). This TCR was recovered from a girl under 10 years old with tuberous sclerosis and intractable seizures. CDR3 in DNA: TGTGCCATCAGTCGGACAGCGGGTAGTGAGCAGTTCTTC. Its translation: CAISRTAGSEQFF.